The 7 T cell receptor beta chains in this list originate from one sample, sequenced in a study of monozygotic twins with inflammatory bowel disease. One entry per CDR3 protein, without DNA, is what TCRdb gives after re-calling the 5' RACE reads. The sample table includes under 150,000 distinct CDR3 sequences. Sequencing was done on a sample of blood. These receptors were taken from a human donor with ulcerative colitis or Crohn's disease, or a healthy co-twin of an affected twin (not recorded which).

The CDR3 loop reads CASSFLAGGETQYF. This sequence joins TRBV2 and TRBJ2-5; with no DNA, the TCRdb D assignment of TRBD2 cannot be verified. Germline CDR1 and CDR2: SNHLY and FYNNEI. The CDR3 spans 14 residues.

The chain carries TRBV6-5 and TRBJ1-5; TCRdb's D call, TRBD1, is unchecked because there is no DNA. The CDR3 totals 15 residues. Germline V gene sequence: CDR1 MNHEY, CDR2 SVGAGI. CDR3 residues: CASSYVGGVDQPQHF.

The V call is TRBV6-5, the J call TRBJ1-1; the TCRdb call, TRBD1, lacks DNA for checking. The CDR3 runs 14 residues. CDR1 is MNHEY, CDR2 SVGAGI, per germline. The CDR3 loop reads CASSYGGTGFGAFF.

The CDR3 loop is CASSRMLTSGGYEQYF. This sequence joins TRBV4-3 and TRBJ2-7; no DNA is available, so the TRBD2 call from TCRdb remains unchecked. The length of the CDR3 is 16 residues. Per the germline V gene, CDR1 is LGHNA and CDR2 is YSLEER.

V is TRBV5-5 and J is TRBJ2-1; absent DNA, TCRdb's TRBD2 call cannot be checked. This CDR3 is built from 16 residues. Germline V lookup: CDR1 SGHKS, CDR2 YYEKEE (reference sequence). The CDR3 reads CASSSRTSGGDNEQFF.

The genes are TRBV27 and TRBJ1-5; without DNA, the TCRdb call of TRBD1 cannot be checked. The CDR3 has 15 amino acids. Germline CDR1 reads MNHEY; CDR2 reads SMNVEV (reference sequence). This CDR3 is CASSRTGGWNQPQHF.

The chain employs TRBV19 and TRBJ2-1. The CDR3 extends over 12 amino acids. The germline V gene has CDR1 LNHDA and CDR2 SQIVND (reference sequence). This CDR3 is CASSIGDNEQFF.